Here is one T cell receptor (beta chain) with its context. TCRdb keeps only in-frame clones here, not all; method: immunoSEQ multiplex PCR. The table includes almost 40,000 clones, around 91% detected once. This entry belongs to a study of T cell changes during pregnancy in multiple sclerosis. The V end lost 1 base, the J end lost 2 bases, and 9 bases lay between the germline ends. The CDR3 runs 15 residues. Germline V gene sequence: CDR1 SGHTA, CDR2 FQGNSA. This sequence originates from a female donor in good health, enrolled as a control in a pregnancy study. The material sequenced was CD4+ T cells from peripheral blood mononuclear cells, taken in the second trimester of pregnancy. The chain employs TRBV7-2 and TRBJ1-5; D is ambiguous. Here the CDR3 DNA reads TGTGCCAGCAGCTTAGGGAGGGCAGGCAATCAGCCCCAGCATTTT. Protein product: CASSLGRAGNQPQHF.